This TCR beta chain was retrieved from a study of blood T cell repertoires in COVID-19. At the level of the study: Acute and convalescent COVID-19 specimens originated in the United States, Italy and Spain.

In the original processing: Estimation of nucleated cell counts relied on the amplification of reference gene primers. TCRdb's table, derived via immunoSEQ multiplex PCR, lists solely in-frame clones and lacks some. That table gives V, J and clone size, and the DNA gave D and trimming. The sample records under 500,000 clones, around 91% being singletons. The J segment lost 2 bases and the V segment lost 3 bases, leaving 2 bases of the junction unmatched. Germline CDR1 reads WSHSY; CDR2 reads SAAADI. The CDR3 covers 15 residues. Specimen: PBMCs or T cells enriched from blood (not recorded which). The clonotype comes from a man under 40 who had recovered from COVID-19. V is TRBV10-2 and J is TRBJ2-3; TRBD2 matches at 10 bases. The CDR3 DNA sequence: TGCGCCAGCAGTGAAGGGACTAGCGTCACAGATACGCAGTATTTT. Protein sequence: CASSEGTSVTDTQYF.